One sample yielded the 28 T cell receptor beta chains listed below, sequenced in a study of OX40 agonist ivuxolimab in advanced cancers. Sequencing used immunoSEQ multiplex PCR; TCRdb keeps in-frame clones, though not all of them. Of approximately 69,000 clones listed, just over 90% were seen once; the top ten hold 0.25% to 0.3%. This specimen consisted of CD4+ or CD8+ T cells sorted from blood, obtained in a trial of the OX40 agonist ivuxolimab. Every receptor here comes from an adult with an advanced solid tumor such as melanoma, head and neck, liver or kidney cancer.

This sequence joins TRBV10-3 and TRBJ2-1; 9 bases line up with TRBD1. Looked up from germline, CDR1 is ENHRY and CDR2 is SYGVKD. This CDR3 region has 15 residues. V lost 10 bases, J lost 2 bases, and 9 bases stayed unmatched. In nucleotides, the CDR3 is TGTGCCACAACAGGGGGCCGAATTACCTACAATGAGCAGTTCTTC. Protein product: CATTGGRITYNEQFF.

This CDR3 is CASSLKSFTPTNYGYTF. CDR3 DNA: TGCGCCAGCAGCTTGAAAAGCTTTACCCCTACTAACTATGGCTACACCTTC. The V gene is TRBV5-1, the J gene TRBJ1-2; D remains unclear. With 1 base removed from V and 0 bases from J, the gap between germline ends came to 16 bases. The germline V gene has CDR1 SGHRS and CDR2 YFSETQ. This CDR3 comprises 17 residues.

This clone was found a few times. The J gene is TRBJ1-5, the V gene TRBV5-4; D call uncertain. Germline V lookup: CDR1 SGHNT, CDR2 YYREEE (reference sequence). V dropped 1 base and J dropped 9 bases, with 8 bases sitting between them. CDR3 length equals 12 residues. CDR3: CASSLTDGPQHF. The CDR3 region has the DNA TGTGCCAGCAGCTTGACGGACGGGCCCCAGCATTTT.

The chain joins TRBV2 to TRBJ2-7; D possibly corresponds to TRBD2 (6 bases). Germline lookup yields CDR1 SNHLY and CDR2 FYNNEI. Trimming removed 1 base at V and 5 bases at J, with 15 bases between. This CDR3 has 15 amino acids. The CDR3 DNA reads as TGTGCCAGCAGTGAAGGTGCGGGGCGGGTCCACGAGCAGTACTTC. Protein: CASSEGAGRVHEQYF.

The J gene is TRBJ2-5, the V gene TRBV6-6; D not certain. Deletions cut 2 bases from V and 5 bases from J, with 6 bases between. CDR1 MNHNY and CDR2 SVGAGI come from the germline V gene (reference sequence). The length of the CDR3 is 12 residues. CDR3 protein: CASSYVAETQYF. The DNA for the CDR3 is TGTGCCAGCAGTTACGTTGCCGAGACCCAGTACTTC.

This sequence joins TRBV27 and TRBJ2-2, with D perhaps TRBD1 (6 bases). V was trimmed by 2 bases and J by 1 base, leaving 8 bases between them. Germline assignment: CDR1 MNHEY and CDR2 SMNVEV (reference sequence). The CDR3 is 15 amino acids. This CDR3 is CASSLRGQNTGELFF. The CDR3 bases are TGTGCCAGCAGTTTACGGGGACAGAACACCGGGGAGCTGTTTTTT.

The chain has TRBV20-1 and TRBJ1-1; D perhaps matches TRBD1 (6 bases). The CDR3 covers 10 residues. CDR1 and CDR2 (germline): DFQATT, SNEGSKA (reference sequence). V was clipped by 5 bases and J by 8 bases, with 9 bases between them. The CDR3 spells CSASRGEAFF. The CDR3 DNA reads TGCAGTGCTTCCAGGGGAGAAGCTTTCTTT.

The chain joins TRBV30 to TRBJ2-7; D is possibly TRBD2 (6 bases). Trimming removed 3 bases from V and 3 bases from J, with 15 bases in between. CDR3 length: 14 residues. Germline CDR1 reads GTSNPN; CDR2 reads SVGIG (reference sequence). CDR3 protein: CAWRRDLGHYEQYF. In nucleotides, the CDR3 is TGTGCCTGGAGGAGGGACTTAGGGCACTACGAGCAGTACTTC.

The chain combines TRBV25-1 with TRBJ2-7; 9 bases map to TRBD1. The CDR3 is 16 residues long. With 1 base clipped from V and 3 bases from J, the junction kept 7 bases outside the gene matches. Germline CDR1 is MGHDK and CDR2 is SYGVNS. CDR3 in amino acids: CASSESMTGGGYEQYF. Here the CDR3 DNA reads TGTGCCAGCAGTGAATCGATGACAGGGGGTGGCTACGAGCAGTACTTC.

CDR3 region: CASSLSGIPRQYF. CDR3 coding DNA: TGTGCCAGCAGCTTATCAGGGATACCGAGGCAGTACTTC. The chain has TRBV7-9 and TRBJ2-7; D is possibly TRBD1 (5 bases). This CDR3 comprises 13 residues. V was trimmed by 2 bases and J by 9 bases, leaving 14 bases between them. The germline V gene has CDR1 SEHNR and CDR2 FQNEAQ (reference sequence).

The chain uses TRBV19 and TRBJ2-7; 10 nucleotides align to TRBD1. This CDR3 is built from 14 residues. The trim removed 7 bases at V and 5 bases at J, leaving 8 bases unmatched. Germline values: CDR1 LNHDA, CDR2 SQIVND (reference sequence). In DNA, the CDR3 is TGTGCCAGTAATCAACCGGGACAGGGGAACGAGCAGTACTTC. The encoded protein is CASNQPGQGNEQYF.

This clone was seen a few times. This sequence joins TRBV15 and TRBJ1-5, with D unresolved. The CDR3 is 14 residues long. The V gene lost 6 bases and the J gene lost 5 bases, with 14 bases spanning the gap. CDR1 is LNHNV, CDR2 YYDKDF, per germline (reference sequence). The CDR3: CATSPGFDYQPQHF. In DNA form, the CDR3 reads TGTGCCACCAGTCCGGGATTTGATTATCAGCCCCAGCATTTT.

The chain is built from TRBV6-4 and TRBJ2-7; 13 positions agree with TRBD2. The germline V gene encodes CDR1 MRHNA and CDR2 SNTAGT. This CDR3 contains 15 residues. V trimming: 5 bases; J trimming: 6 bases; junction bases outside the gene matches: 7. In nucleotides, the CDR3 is TGTGCCAGCAGTCCCGGACTAGCGGGAGTGGGCGAGCAGTACTTC. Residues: CASSPGLAGVGEQYF.

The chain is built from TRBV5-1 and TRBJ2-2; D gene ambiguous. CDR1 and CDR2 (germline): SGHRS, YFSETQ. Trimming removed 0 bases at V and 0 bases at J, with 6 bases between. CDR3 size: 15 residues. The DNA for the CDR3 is TGCGCCAGCAGCTTGGGGCAGACGAACACCGGGGAGCTGTTTTTT. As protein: CASSLGQTNTGELFF.

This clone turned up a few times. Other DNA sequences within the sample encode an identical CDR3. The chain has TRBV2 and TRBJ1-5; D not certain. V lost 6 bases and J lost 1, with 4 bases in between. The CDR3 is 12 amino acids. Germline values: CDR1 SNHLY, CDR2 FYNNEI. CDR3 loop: CASSRSNQPQHF. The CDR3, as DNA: TGTGCCAGCAGCCGGAGCAATCAGCCCCAGCATTTT. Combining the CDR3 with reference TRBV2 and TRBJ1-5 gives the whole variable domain EPEVTQTPSHQVTQMGQEVILRCVPISNHLYFYWYRQILGQKVEFLVSFYNNEISEKSEIFDDQFSVERPDGSNFTLKIRSTKLEDSAMYFCASSRSNQPQHFGDGTRLSIL.

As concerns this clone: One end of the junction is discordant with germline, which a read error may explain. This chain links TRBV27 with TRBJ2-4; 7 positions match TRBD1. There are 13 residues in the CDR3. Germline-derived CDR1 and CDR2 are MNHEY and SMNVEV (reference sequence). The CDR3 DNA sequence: TGTGCCAGCAGCCGCCTCCCGGGACAGAATACTATTTTC. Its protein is CASSRLPGQNTIF.

As DNA, the CDR3 is TGTGCCAGTAGTAAGTCGGTTTCCGGCCAGCCCCAGCATTTT. Translation: CASSKSVSGQPQHF. V is TRBV19 and J is TRBJ1-5; D unclear. V shed 4 bases and J shed 7 bases, with 14 bases lying between them. The CDR3 contains 14 residues. CDR1 and CDR2 from the germline V gene are LNHDA and SQIVND (reference sequence).

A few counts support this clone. The CDR3 bases are TGTGCCAGCAGTGTCGCACCGGGACAGGTAAAGGGCACTGAAGCTTTCTTT. It specifies CASSVAPGQVKGTEAFF. This chain connects TRBV28 to TRBJ1-1; 8 nucleotides line up with TRBD1. Germline loops: CDR1 MDHEN, CDR2 SYDVKM. This CDR3 is built from 17 residues. The junction had 15 bases not matched to a gene; V was cut back by 5 bases and J by 4 bases.

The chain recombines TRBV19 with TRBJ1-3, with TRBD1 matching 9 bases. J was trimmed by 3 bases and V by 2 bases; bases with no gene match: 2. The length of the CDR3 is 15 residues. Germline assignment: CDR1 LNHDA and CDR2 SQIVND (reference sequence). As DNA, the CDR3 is TGTGCCAGTAGTATAAACAGGGGGCTTGGAAACACCATATATTTT. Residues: CASSINRGLGNTIYF.

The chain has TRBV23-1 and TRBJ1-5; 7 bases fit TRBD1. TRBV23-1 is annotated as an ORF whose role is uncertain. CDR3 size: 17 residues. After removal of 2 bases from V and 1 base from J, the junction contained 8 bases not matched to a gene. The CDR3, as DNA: TGCGCCAGCAGTCAACCGGGAGGGGGCGGAAGCAATCAGCCCCAGCATTTT. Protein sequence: CASSQPGGGGSNQPQHF.

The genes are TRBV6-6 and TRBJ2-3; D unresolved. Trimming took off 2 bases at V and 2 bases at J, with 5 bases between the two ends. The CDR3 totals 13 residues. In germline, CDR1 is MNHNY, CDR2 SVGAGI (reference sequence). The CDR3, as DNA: TGTGCCAGCAGTTACAGGGTCACAGATACGCAGTATTTT. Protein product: CASSYRVTDTQYF.

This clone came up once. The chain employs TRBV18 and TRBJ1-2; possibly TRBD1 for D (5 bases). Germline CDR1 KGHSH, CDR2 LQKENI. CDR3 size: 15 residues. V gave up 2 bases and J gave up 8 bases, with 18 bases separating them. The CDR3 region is CASSPIGLQGAGYTF. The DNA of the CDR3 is TGTGCCAGCTCACCAATCGGACTCCAAGGGGCCGGCTACACCTTC. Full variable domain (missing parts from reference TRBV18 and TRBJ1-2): NAGVMQNPRHLVRRRGQEARLRCSPMKGHSHVYWYRQLPEEGLKFMVYLQKENIIDESGMPKERFSAEFPKEGPSILRIQQVVRGDSAAYFCASSPIGLQGAGYTFGSGTRLTVV.

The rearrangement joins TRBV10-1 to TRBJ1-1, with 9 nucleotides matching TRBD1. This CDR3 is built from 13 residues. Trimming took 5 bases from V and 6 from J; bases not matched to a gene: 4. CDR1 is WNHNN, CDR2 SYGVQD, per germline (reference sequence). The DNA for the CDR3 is TGCGCCAGCAGTCGGACAGGGGAGGCTGAAGCTTTCTTT. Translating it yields CASSRTGEAEAFF.

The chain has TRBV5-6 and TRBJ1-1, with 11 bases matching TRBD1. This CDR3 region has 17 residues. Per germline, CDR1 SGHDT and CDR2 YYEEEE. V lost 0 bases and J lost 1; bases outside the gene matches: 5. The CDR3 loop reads CASSLVGQGARNTEAFF. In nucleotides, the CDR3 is TGTGCCAGCAGCTTGGTAGGACAGGGGGCGAGGAACACTGAAGCTTTCTTT.

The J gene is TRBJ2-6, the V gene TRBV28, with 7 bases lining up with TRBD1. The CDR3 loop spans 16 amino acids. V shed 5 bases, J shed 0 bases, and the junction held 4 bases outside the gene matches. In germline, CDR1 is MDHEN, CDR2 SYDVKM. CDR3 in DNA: TGTGCCAGCAGTGCAGGGACAGCCTCTGGGGCCAACGTCCTGACTTTC. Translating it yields CASSAGTASGANVLTF.

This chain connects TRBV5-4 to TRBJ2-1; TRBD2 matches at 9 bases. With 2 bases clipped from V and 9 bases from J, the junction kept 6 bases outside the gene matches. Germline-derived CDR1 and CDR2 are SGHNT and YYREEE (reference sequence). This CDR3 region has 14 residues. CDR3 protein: CASSLRREGSEQFF. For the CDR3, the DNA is TGTGCCAGCAGCTTACGGCGGGAGGGGAGTGAGCAGTTCTTC.

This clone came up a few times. CDR3 sequence reads: CASSMTGQPQHF. The CDR3 DNA sequence: TGTGCCAGTAGTATGACGGGTCAGCCCCAGCATTTT. The chain recombines TRBV19 with TRBJ1-5; D remains unclear. V lost 3 bases and J lost 6, with 6 bases in between. This CDR3 has 12 residues. The germline CDR1 and CDR2 sequences are LNHDA and SQIVND (reference sequence).

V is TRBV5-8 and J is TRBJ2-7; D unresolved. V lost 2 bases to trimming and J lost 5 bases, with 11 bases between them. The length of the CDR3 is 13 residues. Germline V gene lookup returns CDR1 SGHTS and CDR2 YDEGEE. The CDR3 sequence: CASSFLRRHEQYF. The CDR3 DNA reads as TGTGCCAGCAGCTTCCTGAGGAGACACGAGCAGTACTTC.